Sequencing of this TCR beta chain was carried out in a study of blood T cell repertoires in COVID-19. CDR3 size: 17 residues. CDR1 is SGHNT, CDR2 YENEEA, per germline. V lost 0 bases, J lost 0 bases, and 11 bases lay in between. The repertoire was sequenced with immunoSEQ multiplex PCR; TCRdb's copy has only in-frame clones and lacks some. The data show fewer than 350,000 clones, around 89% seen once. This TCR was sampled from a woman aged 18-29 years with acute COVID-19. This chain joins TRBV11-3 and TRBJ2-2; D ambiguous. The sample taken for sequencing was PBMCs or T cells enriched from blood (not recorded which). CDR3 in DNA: TGTGCCAGCAGCTTAGAGAATCTAGGATCGAACACCGGGGAGCTGTTTTTT. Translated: CASSLENLGSNTGELFF.